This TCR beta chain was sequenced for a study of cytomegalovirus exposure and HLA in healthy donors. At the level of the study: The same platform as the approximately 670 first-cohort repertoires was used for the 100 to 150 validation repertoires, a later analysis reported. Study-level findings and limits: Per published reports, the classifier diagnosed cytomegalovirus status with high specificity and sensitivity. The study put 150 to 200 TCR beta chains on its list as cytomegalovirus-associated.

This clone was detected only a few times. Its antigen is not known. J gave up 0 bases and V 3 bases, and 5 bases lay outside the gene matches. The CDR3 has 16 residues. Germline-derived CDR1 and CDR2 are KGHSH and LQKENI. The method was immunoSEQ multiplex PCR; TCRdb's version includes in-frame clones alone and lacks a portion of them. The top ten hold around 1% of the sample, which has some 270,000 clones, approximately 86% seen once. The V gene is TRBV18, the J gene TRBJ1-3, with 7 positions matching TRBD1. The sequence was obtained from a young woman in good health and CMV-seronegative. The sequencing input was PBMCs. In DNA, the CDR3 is TGTGCCAGCTCACCGCAGGGACAGAACTCTGGAAACACCATATATTTT. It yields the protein CASSPQGQNSGNTIYF. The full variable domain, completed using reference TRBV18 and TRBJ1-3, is NAGVMQNPRHLVRRRGQEARLRCSPMKGHSHVYWYRQLPEEGLKFMVYLQKENIIDESGMPKERFSAEFPKEGPSILRIQQVVRGDSAAYFCASSPQGQNSGNTIYFGEGSWLTVV.